This TCR beta chain was observed in a study of blood T cell repertoires in COVID-19. Original methodology: The assay estimated nucleated cells by amplifying reference gene primers. Only in-frame clones appear in the TCRdb table, and some are missing; sequencing was by immunoSEQ multiplex PCR. V and J calls plus clone size are reproduced from that table; the DNA served to infer D and trimming. Altogether 250,000 or so clones are present, over 80% being singletons, with the ten largest covering just over 0.85%. J was trimmed by 0 bases and V by 6 bases; bases with no gene match: 8. The germline V gene encodes CDR1 MNHEY and CDR2 SVGAGI. The length of the CDR3 is 15 residues.

The origin of this receptor is a man in his fifties or sixties who had been exposed to COVID-19. V usage is TRBV6-5 and J usage is TRBJ2-7, with 7 positions matching TRBD1. Sequencing used PBMCs or T cells enriched from blood (not recorded which). The CDR3 reads CASRINRGGSYEQYF. CDR3 sequence (DNA): TGTGCCAGCAGAATAAACAGGGGTGGCTCCTACGAGCAGTACTTC.